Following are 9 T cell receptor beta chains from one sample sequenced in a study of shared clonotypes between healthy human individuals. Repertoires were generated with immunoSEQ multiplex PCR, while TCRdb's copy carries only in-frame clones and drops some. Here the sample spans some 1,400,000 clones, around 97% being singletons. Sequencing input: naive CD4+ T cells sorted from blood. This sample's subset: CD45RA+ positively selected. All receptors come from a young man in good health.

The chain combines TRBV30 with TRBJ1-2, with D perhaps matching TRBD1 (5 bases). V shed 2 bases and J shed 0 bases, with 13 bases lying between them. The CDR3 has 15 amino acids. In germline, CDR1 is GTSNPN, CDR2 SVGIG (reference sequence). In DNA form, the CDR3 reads TGTGCCTGGAGTACCAGGGTACTAACTAACTATGGCTACACCTTC. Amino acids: CAWSTRVLTNYGYTF.

CDR3: CASSVGGERGAYEQYF. The CDR3 DNA follows: TGTGCCAGCAGCGTAGGAGGGGAGCGGGGGGCCTACGAGCAGTACTTC. The J gene is TRBJ2-7, the V gene TRBV9, with 9 positions matching TRBD2. The V gene end was trimmed by 0 bases and the J gene end by 2 bases; junction bases not matched to a gene: 6. Looked up from germline, CDR1 is SGDLS and CDR2 is YYNGEE. The CDR3 is made up of 16 amino acids.

CDR3 in amino acids: CASSVGTPPTDTQYF. In DNA form, the CDR3 reads TGTGCCAGCAGCGTAGGGACCCCCCCCACAGATACGCAGTATTTT. This chain joins TRBV9 and TRBJ2-3; D is undetermined. V lost 0 bases, J lost 2 bases, and 10 bases lay in between. The CDR3 covers 15 residues. Germline V gene sequence: CDR1 SGDLS, CDR2 YYNGEE.

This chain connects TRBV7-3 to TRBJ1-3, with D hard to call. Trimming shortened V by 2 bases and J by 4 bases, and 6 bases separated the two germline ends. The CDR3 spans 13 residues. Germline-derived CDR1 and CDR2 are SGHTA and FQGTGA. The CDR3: CASSLDPGNTIYF. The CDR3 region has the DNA TGTGCCAGCAGCTTAGATCCGGGAAACACCATATATTTT.

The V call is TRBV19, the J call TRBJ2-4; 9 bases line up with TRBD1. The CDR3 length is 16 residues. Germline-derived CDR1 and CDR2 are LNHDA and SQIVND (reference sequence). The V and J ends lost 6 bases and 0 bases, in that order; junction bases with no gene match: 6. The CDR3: CASSDSGQGAKNIQYF. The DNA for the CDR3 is TGTGCCAGTAGCGACTCGGGACAGGGAGCCAAAAACATTCAGTACTTC.

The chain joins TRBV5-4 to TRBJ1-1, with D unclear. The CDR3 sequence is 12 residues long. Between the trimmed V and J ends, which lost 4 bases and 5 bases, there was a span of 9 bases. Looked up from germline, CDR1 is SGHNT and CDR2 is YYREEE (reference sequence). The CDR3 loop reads CASSRDTTEAFF. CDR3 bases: TGTGCCAGCAGCCGCGACACAACTGAAGCTTTCTTT.

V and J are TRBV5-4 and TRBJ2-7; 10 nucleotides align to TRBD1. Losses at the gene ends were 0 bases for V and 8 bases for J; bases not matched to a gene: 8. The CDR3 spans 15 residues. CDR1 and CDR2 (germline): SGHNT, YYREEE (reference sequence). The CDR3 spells CASSLDSGQGLKQYF. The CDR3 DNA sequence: TGTGCCAGCAGCTTGGATTCGGGACAGGGGTTAAAGCAGTACTTC. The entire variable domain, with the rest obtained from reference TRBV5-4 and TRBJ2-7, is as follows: ETGVTQSPTHLIKTRGQQVTLRCSSQSGHNTVSWYQQALGQGPQFIFQYYREEENGRGNFPPRFSGLQFPNYSSELNVNALELDDSALYLCASSLDSGQGLKQYFGPGTRLTVT.

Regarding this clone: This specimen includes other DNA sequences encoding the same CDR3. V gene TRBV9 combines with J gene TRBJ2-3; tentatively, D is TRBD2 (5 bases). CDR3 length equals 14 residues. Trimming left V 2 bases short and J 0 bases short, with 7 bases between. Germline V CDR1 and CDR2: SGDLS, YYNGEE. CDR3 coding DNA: TGTGCCAGCAGCGTGAGCGGAAGCACAGATACGCAGTATTTT. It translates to CASSVSGSTDTQYF.

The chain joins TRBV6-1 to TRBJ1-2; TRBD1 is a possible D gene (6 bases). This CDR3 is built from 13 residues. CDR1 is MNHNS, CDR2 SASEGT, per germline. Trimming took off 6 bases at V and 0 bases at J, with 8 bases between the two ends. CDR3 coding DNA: TGTGCCAGCAGGCGGGGGCCTAACTATGGCTACACCTTC. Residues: CASRRGPNYGYTF.